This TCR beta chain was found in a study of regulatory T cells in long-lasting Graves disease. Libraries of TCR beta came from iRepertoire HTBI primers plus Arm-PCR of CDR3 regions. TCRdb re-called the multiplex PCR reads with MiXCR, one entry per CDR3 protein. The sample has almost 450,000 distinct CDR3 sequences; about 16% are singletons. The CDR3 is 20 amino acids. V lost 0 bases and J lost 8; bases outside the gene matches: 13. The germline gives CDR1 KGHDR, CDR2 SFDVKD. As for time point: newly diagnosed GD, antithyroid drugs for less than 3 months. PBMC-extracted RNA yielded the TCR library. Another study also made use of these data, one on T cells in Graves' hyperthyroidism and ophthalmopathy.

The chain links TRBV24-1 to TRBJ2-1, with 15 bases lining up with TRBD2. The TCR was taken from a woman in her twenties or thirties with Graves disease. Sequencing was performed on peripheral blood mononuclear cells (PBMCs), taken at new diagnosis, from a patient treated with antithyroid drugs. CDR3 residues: CATSDLGGLAGGPEGHEQFF. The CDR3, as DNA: TGTGCCACCAGTGATTTGGGGGGACTAGCGGGAGGCCCAGAGGGGCATGAGCAGTTCTTC.